The rows below give T cell receptor beta chains drawn from one sample of a study of cytomegalovirus exposure and HLA in healthy donors. Sequencing was performed with immunoSEQ multiplex PCR; in TCRdb, only in-frame clones are kept and a portion is missing. The profile covers around 200,000 clones, with 65% to 85% appearing a single time and 2.8% taken by the ten largest. Sequences were obtained from PBMCs. The receptors here all came from a woman aged 18-29 years in good health and CMV-seropositive. CDR3s include the opening cysteine and the closing phenylalanine or tryptophan. D genes are given only for firm matches. Only some rows state a clone size, as once, few, many or a class for expanded clones.

d_gene	j_gene	v_gene	abundance	CDR3nt	CDR3aa
NA	TRBJ2-1	TRBV27	NA	TGTGCCAGCAGTCCTTCCACTGTGCCCTACAATGAGCAGTTCTTC	CASSPSTVPYNEQFF
NA	TRBJ2-7	TRBV18	NA	TGTGCCAGCTCACCACGGTCCGCGGGCGTCTCCTACGAGCAGTACTTC	CASSPRSAGVSYEQYF
TRBD1	TRBJ1-3	TRBV19	NA	TGTGCCAGTCCCGGGACAGGGGCATTCCGAAACACCATATATTTT	CASPGTGAFRNTIYF
NA	TRBJ2-1	TRBV4-1	NA	TGCGCCAGCAGCCAAGTACTAGCTTCCTACAATGAGCAGTTCTTC	CASSQVLASYNEQFF
TRBD2	TRBJ2-7	TRBV6-6	NA	TGTGCCAGCAGCCCGAGGACTAGCGGGGGTTACGAGCAGTACTTC	CASSPRTSGGYEQYF
NA	TRBJ1-1	TRBV6-6	NA	TGTGCCAGCAGAACGCAGGGATCCACTGAAGCTTTCTTT	CASRTQGSTEAFF
NA	TRBJ1-2	TRBV18	NA	TGTGCCAGCTCTCCTCTCCCGGGGAGAGAAAGTGGCTACACCTTC	CASSPLPGRESGYTF
NA	TRBJ2-3	TRBV5-1	NA	TGCGCCAGCAGCTTGGAAGGCAGCCACCTCGGGGATACGCAGTATTTT	CASSLEGSHLGDTQYF
NA	TRBJ2-7	TRBV7-2	NA	TGTGCCAGCAGCTTAGTGGGGGGGCTCGAGCAGTACTTC	CASSLVGGLEQYF
TRBD1	TRBJ1-3	TRBV2	NA	TGTGCCAGCAGTGAAGCGCCACAGGAGGGGGCAATCTCTGGAAACACCATATATTTT	CASSEAPQEGAISGNTIYF
NA	TRBJ2-7	TRBV10-3	NA	TGTGCCAGCAGTGAAGGGGAAATGGGCGAGCAGTACTTC	CASSEGEMGEQYF
NA	TRBJ2-5	TRBV11-2	once	TGTGCCAGCAGTTTAGGGGGAGGGTTGTACCAAGAGACCCAGTACTTC	CASSLGGGLYQETQYF
NA	TRBJ1-5	TRBV7-9	NA	TGTGCCAGCAGCCCGATACAGCAGCCCCAGCATTTT	CASSPIQQPQHF
NA	TRBJ2-4	TRBV5-1	few	TGCGCCAGCAGCTTAGAGGACAGACCCAAAAACATTCAGTACTTC	CASSLEDRPKNIQYF
TRBD2	TRBJ2-5	TRBV7-3	NA	TGTGCCAGCAGCTTAGTGGGACTAGCGGGACAAGAGACCCAGTACTTC	CASSLVGLAGQETQYF
NA	TRBJ1-1	TRBV10-3	NA	TGTGCCATCAACCAAGGACAGAACACTGAAGCTTTCTTT	CAINQGQNTEAFF
TRBD1	TRBJ2-3	TRBV4-1	NA	TGCGCCAGCAGGGATAGACAGGGTAGCACAGATACGCAGTATTTT	CASRDRQGSTDTQYF